Below are 26 T cell receptor beta chains sequenced from a single sample in a study of blood T cell repertoires in COVID-19. Sequencing used immunoSEQ multiplex PCR; TCRdb keeps in-frame clones, though not all of them. In the table there are 90,000 to 120,000 clones, approximately 88% of which are singletons. Specimen: peripheral blood. These receptors all come from a man aged 45-60 years with active or convalescent COVID-19.

The rearrangement uses TRBV27 and TRBJ1-1, with TRBD1 matching 9 bases. CDR3 length: 14 residues. The V gene's germline CDR1 is MNHEY and CDR2 SMNVEV (reference sequence). Trimming cost V 4 bases and J 10 bases; bases outside gene matches: 10. CDR3: CASSSLPTGGAAFF. The CDR3, as DNA: TGTGCCAGCAGTTCGCTCCCGACAGGGGGAGCAGCTTTCTTT.

This clone was recorded only once. The chain uses TRBV28 and TRBJ2-7, with D perhaps TRBD1 (6 bases). This CDR3 has 14 residues. V lost 2 bases, J lost 2 bases, and 10 bases lay in between. Looked up from germline, CDR1 is MDHEN and CDR2 is SYDVKM. CDR3 sequence: CASSLGGAAYEQYF. CDR3 in DNA: TGTGCCAGCAGTTTAGGGGGCGCAGCCTACGAGCAGTACTTC.

The chain recombines TRBV18 with TRBJ2-3; D possibly corresponds to TRBD1 (5 bases). This CDR3 comprises 14 residues. The germline V gene encodes CDR1 KGHSH and CDR2 LQKENI. The ends were cut back, 2 bases at V and 2 bases at J, with 8 bases in the middle. The CDR3 bases are TGTGCCAGCTCACCATGGGGCTACACAGATACGCAGTATTTT. Translated, it gives CASSPWGYTDTQYF.

This chain connects TRBV6-5 to TRBJ1-1, with 8 nucleotides matching TRBD1. V lost 6 bases, J lost 3 bases, and 3 bases stayed unmatched. The CDR3 loop spans 13 amino acids. The germline V gene encodes CDR1 MNHEY and CDR2 SVGAGI. Here the CDR3 DNA reads TGTGCCAGCAGCTCACAGGGGGACACTGAAGCTTTCTTT. It yields the protein CASSSQGDTEAFF.

The V gene is TRBV15, the J gene TRBJ2-7; D not certain. This CDR3 is 17 amino acids long. Germline assignment: CDR1 LNHNV and CDR2 YYDKDF (reference sequence). V lost 0 bases and J lost 4, with 19 bases in between. This CDR3 is CATSRDQTGIRRYEQYF. The CDR3 DNA reads TGTGCCACCAGCAGAGATCAGACGGGTATCCGAAGGTACGAGCAGTACTTC.

The chain uses TRBV6-5 and TRBJ2-3; D possibly corresponds to TRBD2 (5 bases). V lost 4 bases, J lost 2 bases, and 10 bases lay in between. The germline V gene encodes CDR1 MNHEY and CDR2 SVGAGI. This CDR3 has 14 amino acids. For the CDR3, the DNA is TGTGCCAGCAGTTCTACAGCGGACACAGATACGCAGTATTTT. This gives the protein CASSSTADTDTQYF.

The chain joins TRBV30 to TRBJ1-2, with D tentatively TRBD1 (6 bases). The CDR3 runs to 14 residues. V was clipped by 6 bases and J by 5 bases, with 19 bases between them. The V gene's germline CDR1 is GTSNPN and CDR2 SVGIG (reference sequence). CDR3 amino acids: CACGRDTSGYGYTF. In DNA form, the CDR3 reads TGTGCCTGCGGTCGGGACACCTCGGGTTATGGCTACACCTTC.

To note about this clone: The conserved phenylalanine or tryptophan is not found at the CDR3 terminus, so this likely reflects a read error. The DNA is left out, because the CDR3 cannot be placed on it with certainty; the CDR3 is given as TCRdb lists it. This chain links TRBV20-1 with TRBJ2-7; the D call of TRBD2 is as the table states it, not checked on the DNA. Per the germline V gene, CDR1 is DFQATT and CDR2 is SNEGSKA (reference sequence). From its first to its last residue, the CDR3 has 11 amino acids. The CDR3 here is CSASPGTPVVY.

V usage is TRBV9 and J usage is TRBJ2-3, with 9 bases aligning to TRBD2. Germline V gene data show CDR1 as SGDLS and CDR2 as YYNGEE. The CDR3 is 16 residues long. V was clipped by 0 bases and J by 3 bases; unmatched bases: 5. The CDR3 bases are TGTGCCAGCAGCGTAGCTGGCGGGAGGGCAACAGATACGCAGTATTTT. Translation: CASSVAGGRATDTQYF.

The chain employs TRBV19 and TRBJ1-1; 7 nucleotides line up with TRBD1. The V and J ends lost 5 bases and 1 base, in that order; junction bases with no gene match: 10. Germline values: CDR1 LNHDA, CDR2 SQIVND (reference sequence). This CDR3 is 16 amino acids long. CDR3 amino acids: CASSPRTGIGNTEAFF. The CDR3 DNA reads as TGTGCCAGTAGTCCGCGGACAGGAATCGGGAACACTGAAGCTTTCTTT.

The rearrangement joins TRBV5-6 to TRBJ1-1; D possibly corresponds to TRBD1 (5 bases). The CDR3 covers 12 residues. V was pared by 0 bases and J by 7 bases, with 7 bases between. In germline, CDR1 is SGHDT, CDR2 YYEEEE. CDR3 residues: CASSLVGGEAFF. The CDR3 coding sequence is TGTGCCAGCAGCTTGGTGGGGGGTGAAGCTTTCTTT. Supplemented by reference TRBV5-6 and TRBJ1-1, the full variable domain reads DAGVTQSPTHLIKTRGQQVTLRCSPKSGHDTVSWYQQALGQGPQFIFQYYEEEERQRGNFPDRFSGHQFPNYSSELNVNALLLGDSALYLCASSLVGGEAFFGQGTRLTVV.

The rearrangement uses TRBV3-1 (or the pseudogene TRBV3-2) and TRBJ2-1, with 16 bases identical to TRBD2. Germline V gene data show CDR1 as LGHDT and CDR2 as YNNKEL (reference sequence). The CDR3 spans 18 residues. The J segment lost 10 bases and the V segment lost 7 bases, leaving 16 bases of the junction unmatched. CDR3 nucleotides: TGTGCCAGCACCGCGGGACTAGCGGGAGGGCCGAGCTCGGTGGAGCAGTTCTTC. This gives the protein CASTAGLAGGPSSVEQFF.

The V and J genes are TRBV5-5 and TRBJ1-2; D is perhaps TRBD1 (6 bases). V was shortened by 1 base and J by 4 bases, with 11 bases between the two germline ends. In germline, CDR1 is SGHKS, CDR2 YYEKEE (reference sequence). The CDR3 is made up of 14 amino acids. The DNA for the CDR3 is TGTGCCAGCAGCTTGCAGGGGCAAAGCTATGGCTACACCTTC. Translation: CASSLQGQSYGYTF.

The chain joins TRBV18 to TRBJ2-7; 8 bases agree with TRBD2. Germline assignment: CDR1 KGHSH and CDR2 LQKENI. V gave up 5 bases and J gave up 9 bases; unmatched junction bases: 21. The CDR3 runs 17 residues. CDR3 DNA: TGTGCCAGCTCAAGGGGTCCCCCGGGAGGGCCAAATTCCGTGCAGTACTTC. Its translation: CASSRGPPGGPNSVQYF.

V is TRBV28 and J is TRBJ1-1; D is uncertain. This CDR3 spans 14 amino acids. Trimming removed 4 bases from V and 1 base from J, with 10 bases in between. From germline, CDR1 is MDHEN and CDR2 SYDVKM. The CDR3 reads CASSYPRENTEAFF. The CDR3, as DNA: TGTGCCAGCAGTTACCCTCGGGAGAACACTGAAGCTTTCTTT. The full variable domain, with the rest looked up from reference TRBV28 and TRBJ1-1, is DVKVTQSSRYLVKRTGEKVFLECVQDMDHENMFWYRQDPGLGLRLIYFSYDVKMKEKGDIPEGYSVSREKKERFSLILESASTNQTSMYLCASSYPRENTEAFFGQGTRLTVV.

This clone showed up just once. The CDR3 region is CASNQGVTDTQYF. The CDR3 DNA reads TGTGCCAGCAACCAGGGGGTGACAGATACGCAGTATTTT. The chain has TRBV28 and TRBJ2-3; 7 nucleotides line up with TRBD1. From germline, CDR1 is MDHEN and CDR2 SYDVKM. This CDR3 has 13 amino acids. V shed 7 bases, J shed 3 bases, and the junction held 4 bases outside the gene matches.

The V call is TRBV19, the J call TRBJ1-4; unclear D gene. The CDR3 runs 14 residues. Per the germline V gene, CDR1 is LNHDA and CDR2 is SQIVND (reference sequence). V was clipped by 3 bases and J by 6 bases, with 11 bases between them. In DNA form, the CDR3 reads TGTGCCAGTAGTATCGGTGCTCTTGATGAAAAACTGTTTTTT. Protein: CASSIGALDEKLFF. Complete variable domain (other parts from reference TRBV19 and TRBJ1-4): DGGITQSPKYLFRKEGQNVTLSCEQNLNHDAMYWYRQDPGQGLRLIYYSQIVNDFQKGDIAEGYSVSREKKESFPLTVTSAQKNPTAFYLCASSIGALDEKLFFGSGTQLSVL.

The rearrangement uses TRBV3-1 (or the pseudogene TRBV3-2) and TRBJ2-5; no clear D gene. The CDR3 contains 14 residues. From germline, CDR1 is LGHDT and CDR2 YNNKEL (reference sequence). V was shortened by 0 bases and J by 2 bases, with 7 bases between the two germline ends. The CDR3 bases are TGTGCCAGCAGCCAAGACTCGGTGCAAGAGACCCAGTACTTC. Translated: CASSQDSVQETQYF.

J is TRBJ2-5 and V is TRBV28; D unclear. The CDR3 is 13 residues long. Deletions cut 5 bases from V and 5 bases from J, with 12 bases between. Looked up from germline, CDR1 is MDHEN and CDR2 is SYDVKM. CDR3 sequence: CASSPAPRETQYF. As DNA, the CDR3 is TGTGCCAGCAGTCCCGCCCCGCGGGAGACCCAGTACTTC.

The genes are TRBV6-5 and TRBJ1-2, with 7 nucleotides matching TRBD1. The V gene's germline CDR1 is MNHEY and CDR2 SVGAGI. The CDR3 has 13 residues. Germline trimming cut 6 bases from V and 8 bases from J; bases unmatched to any gene: 9. This CDR3 is CASRPTGTGGYTF. The CDR3 nucleotides are TGTGCCAGCAGACCGACAGGGACGGGAGGCTACACCTTC.

The rearrangement uses TRBV4-1 and TRBJ2-7, with 8 bases lining up with TRBD1. With 4 bases clipped from V and 1 base from J, the junction kept 6 bases outside the gene matches. This CDR3 spans 15 amino acids. CDR1 is MGHRA, CDR2 YSYEKL, per germline. The CDR3 is CASSRDRDRSYEQYF. The CDR3 DNA is TGCGCCAGCAGCCGAGACCGGGACAGGTCCTACGAGCAGTACTTC.

This chain connects TRBV7-9 to TRBJ2-7, with 9 bases matching TRBD1. V was pared by 11 bases and J by 0 bases, with 5 bases of the junction left unmatched. The length of the CDR3 is 13 residues. Per germline, CDR1 SEHNR and CDR2 FQNEAQ (reference sequence). CDR3 sequence (DNA): TGTGCCTCCGGGACAGGGAGCTCCTACGAGCAGTACTTC. Protein product: CASGTGSSYEQYF.

The rearrangement uses TRBV19 and TRBJ2-7, with TRBD1 identical over 8 bases. The germline gives CDR1 LNHDA, CDR2 SQIVND (reference sequence). The CDR3 runs 15 residues. Trimming at V came to 5 bases and at J to 2 bases, leaving 8 bases not matched to a gene. The CDR3, as DNA: TGTGCCAGTAGTGTTGCCGGGACAGGAGCCTACGAGCAGTACTTC. Its translation is CASSVAGTGAYEQYF.

The rearrangement links TRBV9 to TRBJ1-3; D gene ambiguous. The germline gives CDR1 SGDLS, CDR2 YYNGEE. V was clipped by 3 bases and J by 6 bases, with 7 bases between them. This CDR3 contains 12 residues. The CDR3 sequence: CASSAGENTIYF. In DNA form, the CDR3 reads TGTGCCAGCAGCGCGGGTGAAAACACCATATATTTT.

The V gene is TRBV27, the J gene TRBJ2-5; 12 bases fit TRBD2. CDR1 is MNHEY and CDR2 is SMNVEV in the germline V gene (reference sequence). Trimming took 6 bases from V and 5 from J; bases not matched to a gene: 7. The CDR3 contains 15 residues. The CDR3 sequence: CASSTGLAGIETQYF. CDR3 DNA sequence: TGTGCCAGCAGCACCGGACTAGCGGGAATCGAGACCCAGTACTTC.

The chain combines TRBV29-1 with TRBJ2-7; 14 bases are shared with TRBD2. Germline CDR1 SQVTM, CDR2 ANQGSEA. This CDR3 is 12 amino acids long. Losses at the gene ends were 6 bases for V and 6 bases for J; bases not matched to a gene: 1. CDR3 region: CSVGLAGGEQYF. In DNA form, the CDR3 reads TGCAGCGTCGGACTAGCGGGAGGCGAGCAGTACTTC.